The 32 T cell receptor beta chains below come from one sample, sequenced in a study of CD8 T cells in Susac syndrome (dated by TCRdb to between 2019 and 2020). Libraries were built with the immunoSEQ multiplex PCR assay. RNA was extracted with the RNeasy kit and roughly 0.45 to 1 ug was reverse transcribed using random hexamers. TCRdb reanalyzed the raw reads on its own, using fastp at Q25 for trimming and MiXCR for clone calling, and kept in-frame beta chains. Each entry merges the rows of one CDR3 protein and shows their most common DNA and genes. In this sample the table shows under 200,000 distinct CDR3 sequences, around 94% of which occur a single time. About 0.13% of the sample is in the top ten clones. The sequencing sample was made of CD4+ T cells from PBMCs. The receptors were sampled from a human donor in good health.

The V and J genes are TRBV29-1 and TRBJ2-1, with D uncertain. Germline loops: CDR1 SQVTM, CDR2 ANQGSEA. Trimming shortened V by 0 bases and J by 6 bases, and 18 bases separated the two germline ends. The CDR3 covers 16 residues. Written as DNA, the CDR3 is TGCAGCGTTGAAGATCTAACGGCTTCCTGGGGCAATGAGCAGTTCTTC. This sequence encodes CSVEDLTASWGNEQFF.

CDR3 sequence: CASSAYSGGAYEQYF. The CDR3 DNA sequence: TGTGCCAGCAGTGCCTATAGCGGGGGGGCCTACGAGCAGTACTTC. The V call is TRBV6-5, the J call TRBJ2-7; 11 bases line up with TRBD2. CDR1 is MNHEY, CDR2 SVGAGI, per germline. Losses at the gene ends were 5 bases for V and 2 bases for J; bases not matched to a gene: 5. This CDR3 has 15 residues.

The chain employs TRBV5-1 and TRBJ2-2, with D possibly TRBD2 on 5 matching bases. V lost 1 base to trimming and J lost 1 base, with 8 bases between them. The CDR3 has 15 amino acids. Germline CDR1 SGHRS, CDR2 YFSETQ. In nucleotides, the CDR3 is TGCGCCAGCAGCTTGCCAGGAGGGAACACCGGGGAGCTGTTTTTT. Translating gives CASSLPGGNTGELFF.

The V call is TRBV12-3 or TRBV12-4, the J call TRBJ2-3; perhaps D is TRBD1 or TRBD2 (5 bases each). CDR3 length: 14 residues. V lost 9 bases and J lost 6, with 19 bases in between. In DNA form, the CDR3 reads TGTGCCAGTAACCAAGGGACGGCGGCGGATACGCAGTATTTT. This encodes CASNQGTAADTQYF.

The chain is built from TRBV12-3 or TRBV12-4 and TRBJ1-2; D is perhaps TRBD1 (5 bases). With 6 bases removed from V and 4 bases from J, the gap between germline ends came to 12 bases. The CDR3 length is 13 residues. The CDR3 coding sequence is TGTGCCAGCAGGTCAGACAGCTCCTATGGCTACACCTTC. Protein: CASRSDSSYGYTF.

The chain employs TRBV20-1 and TRBJ1-1; 9 bases map to TRBD1. Looked up from germline, CDR1 is DFQATT and CDR2 is SNEGSKA (reference sequence). V lost 3 bases, J lost 4 bases, and 9 bases stayed unmatched. This CDR3 region has 15 residues. The CDR3 reads CSARVQGAFLTEAFF. The CDR3 DNA is TGCAGTGCTAGGGTACAGGGGGCATTTCTCACTGAAGCTTTCTTT.

The chain recombines TRBV4-3 with TRBJ1-5; 8 positions agree with TRBD1. The V gene's germline CDR1 is LGHNA and CDR2 YSLEER. This CDR3 region has 20 residues. J gave up 0 bases and V 3 bases, and 16 bases lay outside the gene matches. For the CDR3, the DNA is TGCGCCAGCAGCCAGGACTATGAAGGACAGGGCGCGTATAGCAATCAGCCCCAGCATTTT. Its translation is CASSQDYEGQGAYSNQPQHF.

The rearrangement joins TRBV20-1 to TRBJ2-3; possibly TRBD2 for D (6 bases). The CDR3 is made up of 15 amino acids. Germline V CDR1 and CDR2: DFQATT, SNEGSKA (reference sequence). V was pared by 3 bases and J by 0 bases, with 13 bases between. CDR3 bases: TGCAGTGCTAGGGAAACTAGCCTTAGCACAGATACGCAGTATTTT. Translation: CSARETSLSTDTQYF.

This chain uses TRBV5-6 with TRBJ2-5; the D call may be TRBD1 or TRBD2 (5 bases each). CDR1 is SGHDT and CDR2 is YYEEEE in the germline V gene. Trimming cost V 4 bases and J 7 bases, with 17 bases left between them. This CDR3 is built from 14 residues. The CDR3 bases are TGTGCCAGCAGCCAGTCCGGGACCACGGGGACCCAGTACTTC. Translated: CASSQSGTTGTQYF.

This chain connects TRBV7-8 to TRBJ2-3; D not certain. The CDR3 contains 12 residues. V was trimmed by 8 bases and J by 6 bases, leaving 12 bases between them. Germline CDR1 and CDR2: SGHVS and FQNEAQ. The CDR3 sequence: CASAAGPDTQYF. The CDR3 nucleotides are TGTGCCAGCGCGGCCGGCCCGGATACGCAGTATTTT. Full variable domain (rest looked up from reference TRBV7-8 and TRBJ2-3): GAGVSQSPRYKVAKRGQDVALRCDPISGHVSLFWYQQALGQGPEFLTYFQNEAQLDKSGLPSDRFFAERPEGSVSTLKIQRTQQEDSAVYLCASAAGPDTQYFGPGTRLTVL.

The V call is TRBV30, the J call TRBJ2-3; unclear D gene. CDR1 is GTSNPN and CDR2 is SVGIG in the germline V gene (reference sequence). The CDR3 is 13 amino acids. The V gene lost 3 bases and the J gene lost 6 bases, with 13 bases spanning the gap. CDR3 residues: CAWSLTGGDTQYF. For the CDR3, the DNA is TGTGCCTGGAGCCTGACCGGTGGGGATACGCAGTATTTT.

The chain uses TRBV25-1 and TRBJ2-3; TRBD2 might be the D (5 bases). V was cut by 1 base and J by 1 base, with 9 bases left in between. Germline V gene lookup returns CDR1 MGHDK and CDR2 SYGVNS. This CDR3 is 15 amino acids long. In DNA form, the CDR3 reads TGTGCCAGCAGTGAATTAGAGGGAGGCACAGATACGCAGTATTTT. Translation: CASSELEGGTDTQYF.

The V call is TRBV6-6, the J call TRBJ1-2; D not certain. The V and J ends lost 6 bases and 3 bases respectively, with 11 bases between them. The CDR3 is 13 residues long. Looked up from germline, CDR1 is MNHNY and CDR2 is SVGAGI (reference sequence). The CDR3, as DNA: TGTGCCAGCAGCTTAGAATCATACTATGGCTACACCTTC. Amino acids: CASSLESYYGYTF.

The chain employs TRBV6-5 and TRBJ1-2; 8 nucleotides agree with TRBD1. After removal of 6 bases from V and 5 bases from J, the junction contained 5 bases not matched to a gene. CDR1 is MNHEY and CDR2 is SVGAGI in the germline V gene. The CDR3 is 13 residues long. The CDR3 coding sequence is TGTGCCAGCAGGTGGACAGGGAATTATGGCTACACCTTC. Amino acid sequence: CASRWTGNYGYTF.

The chain recombines TRBV19 with TRBJ2-5; 9 bases are a match to TRBD1. Germline V lookup: CDR1 LNHDA, CDR2 SQIVND (reference sequence). V trimming: 5 bases; J trimming: 2 bases; junction bases outside the gene matches: 9. The CDR3 loop spans 16 amino acids. CDR3 nucleotides: TGTGCCAGTAGTTCCGGACAGGGGATGTCACAAGAGACCCAGTACTTC. Its translation is CASSSGQGMSQETQYF.

V is TRBV15 and J is TRBJ2-7; 11 positions match TRBD2. Germline V gene sequence: CDR1 LNHNV, CDR2 YYDKDF (reference sequence). V dropped 5 bases and J dropped 6; count of bases not matched to a gene: 12. The CDR3 contains 16 residues. The CDR3 protein is CATSATKTSGVLEQYF. CDR3 nucleotides: TGTGCCACCAGCGCAACTAAGACTAGCGGGGTTCTCGAGCAGTACTTC.

The V call is TRBV7-9, the J call TRBJ1-2; 7 positions match TRBD1. Germline V gene sequence: CDR1 SEHNR, CDR2 FQNEAQ (reference sequence). Trimming removed 1 base from V and 6 bases from J; junction bases left unmatched: 5. The CDR3 loop spans 14 amino acids. The CDR3 spells CASSLDLGGHGYTF. The CDR3 region has the DNA TGTGCCAGCAGCTTAGATCTAGGGGGCCATGGCTACACCTTC.

A single count supports this clonotype. The CDR3 protein is CASSGVTDTQYF. As DNA, the CDR3 is TGTGCCAGCAGCGGGGTTACAGATACGCAGTATTTT. This sequence joins TRBV5-6 and TRBJ2-3; D gene unclear. The CDR3 totals 12 residues. CDR1 is SGHDT, CDR2 YYEEEE, per germline. V lost 4 bases and J 3 bases, leaving 6 bases between the germline ends.

CDR3 sequence reads: CASSQGALVGEQFF. The CDR3 nucleotides read TGTGCCAGCAGCCAAGGGGCACTAGTGGGTGAGCAGTTCTTC. The rearrangement uses TRBV3-1 and TRBJ2-1; TRBD2 might be the D (5 bases). The CDR3 is 14 amino acids. Trimming took off 1 base at V and 9 bases at J, with 13 bases between the two ends. Germline CDR1 is LGHDT and CDR2 is YNNKEL (reference sequence).

This clonotype showed up just once. This chain connects TRBV20-1 to TRBJ2-3, with 7 bases fitting TRBD2. The CDR3 consists of 15 residues. In germline, CDR1 is DFQATT, CDR2 SNEGSKA (reference sequence). With 4 bases clipped from V and 0 bases from J, the junction kept 7 bases outside the gene matches. The CDR3 sequence: CSATGLEASTDTQYF. CDR3 DNA: TGCAGTGCTACCGGACTAGAGGCTAGCACAGATACGCAGTATTTT.

The chain employs TRBV21-1 and TRBJ1-6. TRBV21-1 is classified as a pseudogene. This CDR3 contains 14 residues. As DNA, the CDR3 is TGTGCCAGCAGCAAATTGGGCCATCCCTTTCCCCTCCACTTT. It codes for CASSKLGHPFPLHF.

The J gene is TRBJ1-1, the V gene TRBV12-3 or TRBV12-4, with a tentative D call TRBD1 (5 bases). Deletions cut 3 bases from V and 3 bases from J, with 8 bases between. This CDR3 spans 13 amino acids. CDR3 DNA: TGTGCCAGCAGTTTTCAGACAGACACTGAAGCTTTCTTT. This codes for CASSFQTDTEAFF.

The gene calls are TRBV6-1 and TRBJ2-7; 8 bases are shared with TRBD1. Germline CDR1 MNHNS, CDR2 SASEGT. The CDR3 is made up of 15 amino acids. The ends lost 6 bases at V and 3 bases at J; junction bases unmatched: 10. The CDR3 nucleotides are TGTGCCAGCAGGCAATTCTCCGGGACAGGCTACGAGCAGTACTTC. Residues: CASRQFSGTGYEQYF.

The rearrangement uses TRBV5-1 and TRBJ2-7, with D tentatively TRBD1 (6 bases). The CDR3 has 13 amino acids. Germline CDR1 reads SGHRS; CDR2 reads YFSETQ. V lost 4 bases, J lost 3 bases, and 11 bases lay in between. The CDR3 DNA sequence: TGCGCCAGCAGCAACTTACAGGGCTACGAGCAGTACTTC. It translates to CASSNLQGYEQYF.

This chain joins TRBV28 and TRBJ2-3; TRBD1 matches 7 bases. The J segment lost 2 bases and the V segment lost 7 bases, leaving 12 bases of the junction unmatched. CDR1 is MDHEN and CDR2 is SYDVKM in the germline V gene. The CDR3 totals 16 residues. The DNA of the CDR3 is TGTGCCAGCATCCTAAGAGGGGGCGGATTCACAGATACGCAGTATTTT. Protein sequence: CASILRGGGFTDTQYF.

The chain couples TRBV27 to TRBJ2-6, with D possibly matching TRBD1 (6 bases). Trimming pared 8 bases from V and 3 bases from J, leaving 17 bases between. CDR3 length: 16 amino acids. Germline lookup yields CDR1 MNHEY and CDR2 SMNVEV (reference sequence). This CDR3 reads CASQSYKGDGANVLTF. The CDR3 coding sequence is TGTGCCAGCCAAAGTTACAAGGGGGATGGGGCCAACGTCCTGACTTTC.

This rearrangement joins TRBV24-1 to TRBJ1-5; tentative D call: TRBD1 (5 bases). V was pared by 12 bases and J by 11 bases, with 22 bases between. Germline CDR1 is KGHDR and CDR2 is SFDVKD. The CDR3 loop spans 13 amino acids. The CDR3 nucleotides are TGTGCCCCCCTCCACGGGACGCCGAAGGCCCAGCATTTT. Residues: CAPLHGTPKAQHF.

The chain links TRBV20-1 to TRBJ2-5; TRBD2 aligns across 13 bases. Germline V lookup: CDR1 DFQATT, CDR2 SNEGSKA (reference sequence). After removal of 6 bases from V and 5 bases from J, the junction contained 9 bases not matched to a gene. The CDR3 consists of 15 residues. DNA for the CDR3: TGCAGTGCGATAACTAGCGGGGGGGCCTGGGAGACCCAGTACTTC. Translation: CSAITSGGAWETQYF.

CDR3: CASSPQILRTDTQYF. The CDR3 DNA reads TGCGCCAGCTCCCCTCAGATATTGCGCACAGATACGCAGTATTTT. The chain recombines TRBV4-3 with TRBJ2-3; D call uncertain. V dropped 8 bases and J dropped 1 base, with 16 bases sitting between them. Germline CDR1 and CDR2: LGHNA and YSLEER. The CDR3 length is 15 residues.

This sequence joins TRBV29-1 and TRBJ1-5; the match to TRBD1 covers 7 bases. With V trimmed by 4 bases and J by 2 bases, 2 bases remained unmatched. There are 13 residues in the CDR3. Germline CDR1 SQVTM, CDR2 ANQGSEA. The chain's CDR3 is CSVAGGGNQPQHF. In DNA form, the CDR3 reads TGCAGCGTTGCAGGGGGAGGCAATCAGCCCCAGCATTTT.

The V call is TRBV7-9, the J call TRBJ1-2, with D unresolved. This CDR3 has 11 residues. V was pared by 5 bases and J by 8 bases, with 9 bases between. CDR1 is SEHNR, CDR2 FQNEAQ, per germline (reference sequence). DNA for the CDR3: TGTGCCAGCAGCCCCAGTATAGGCTACACCTTC. This codes for CASSPSIGYTF.

V is TRBV27 and J is TRBJ1-2, with D possibly matching TRBD1 (5 bases). This CDR3 comprises 12 residues. Germline assignment: CDR1 MNHEY and CDR2 SMNVEV (reference sequence). Trimming took 7 bases from V and 4 from J, leaving 10 bases between them. CDR3 nucleotides: TGTGCCAGCAACGGGGGGGGCTATGGCTACACCTTC. Translation gives CASNGGGYGYTF.